A single sample is the source of the 8 T cell receptor beta chains below, sequenced in a study of CD8+CD57+ T cells in acquired aplastic anemia. TCR beta VDJ and CDR3 profiles were obtained from a genomic DNA template. TCRdb analysed the reads with MiXCR anew, one entry per CDR3 protein. The profile shows about 420,000 distinct CDR3 sequences, 55% to 75% of them singletons. What was sequenced was sorted CD4+, CD8+, or CD8+CD57+ T cells (not recorded which) from PBMCs. These receptor sequences come from a human donor in good health, serving as a control.

The chain employs TRBV20-1 and TRBJ2-2; the D gene is possibly TRBD1 (5 bases). This CDR3 has 14 amino acids. Germline V gene sequence: CDR1 DFQATT, CDR2 SNEGSKA (reference sequence). The CDR3 loop is CSARLMDTEGELFF. The CDR3 DNA reads as TGCAGCGCCCGATTGATGGACACTGAAGGGGAGCTGTTTTTT.

About this clonotype itself: This may be a read error: a much more frequent sequence differs by one nucleotide. The chain couples TRBV5-4 to TRBJ2-5; 10 positions match TRBD2. The germline V gene encodes CDR1 SGHNT and CDR2 YYREEE (reference sequence). The J segment lost 5 bases and the V segment lost 7 bases, leaving 5 bases of the junction unmatched. The CDR3 covers 13 residues. As DNA, the CDR3 is TGTGCCAGCGGAGCGGGGGGGGGTGAGACCCAGTACTTC. Protein sequence: CASGAGGGETQYF.

This clonotype was observed many times. The V gene is TRBV24-1, the J gene TRBJ2-1; D possibly corresponds to TRBD2 (5 bases). This CDR3 is 18 amino acids long. CDR1 KGHDR and CDR2 SFDVKD come from the germline V gene. With 4 bases removed from V and 0 bases from J, the gap between germline ends came to 18 bases. The CDR3 loop is CATSDALGTSSSYNEQFF. For the CDR3, the DNA is TGTGCCACCAGTGACGCTCTTGGAACTAGTAGCTCCTACAATGAGCAGTTCTTC.

As concerns this clonotype: One end of the junction fails to match germline, which may point to a read error. This CDR3 reads CASSLTGFYDYTF. Here the CDR3 DNA reads TGTGCCAGCAGCTTAACTGGGTTCTATGACTACACCTTC. The rearrangement uses TRBV7-9 and TRBJ2-7; D unclear. Gene TRBJ1-2 matches the end of the DNA better, so the J call may be wrong. The CDR3 has 13 amino acids. Per germline, CDR1 SEHNR and CDR2 FQNEAQ (reference sequence).

This clonotype was observed many times. V is TRBV7-2 and J is TRBJ1-5, with D possibly matching TRBD1 (6 bases). From germline, CDR1 is SGHTA and CDR2 FQGNSA. V lost 2 bases, J lost 10 bases, and 18 bases lay in between. This CDR3 comprises 15 residues. DNA of the CDR3: TGTGCCAGCAGCTTAACCGGGACACGCGATGAACCCCAGCATTTT. Amino acid sequence: CASSLTGTRDEPQHF.

Of note for this clonotype: Because the CDR3 is missing its conserved closing phenylalanine or tryptophan, this is likely a read error. No DNA is shown, since the ends of the CDR3 on it are uncertain; the CDR3 is the one TCRdb lists. This chain uses TRBV5-4 with TRBJ2-1; the table's D call of TRBD2 was not tested on the DNA. Counting both end residues, the CDR3 totals 13 amino acids. CDR1 and CDR2 from the germline V gene are SGHNT and YYREEE (reference sequence). CDR3 loop: CASSLASVTMQSP.

The chain couples TRBV2 to TRBJ1-4, with a possible D match to TRBD1 (5 bases). V lost 6 bases and J lost 8, with 16 bases in between. Germline V lookup: CDR1 SNHLY, CDR2 FYNNEI. This CDR3 has 14 amino acids. This chain's CDR3 is CASSLEMGGEKLFF. The CDR3 DNA is TGTGCCAGCAGCTTGGAAATGGGGGGGGAAAAACTGTTTTTT.

DNA for the CDR3: TGCAGCGTTGCGCAGGGAGTGAATGCACCCCTCCACTTT. It is translated as CSVAQGVNAPLHF. V usage is TRBV20-1 and J usage is TRBJ1-6; TRBD1 is a possible D gene (5 bases). This CDR3 is built from 13 residues. Looked up from germline, CDR1 is DFQATT and CDR2 is SNEGSKA (reference sequence).